This TCR beta chain was recovered during a study of immune evolution from preneoplasia to lung adenocarcinoma (dated by TCRdb to the early 2020s). Context from the whole study: HLA loss of heterozygosity was found in less than 8% of AIS, roughly 16% of MIA and roughly 30% of ADC lesions, and in no AAH lesions. The study profiled immune contexture across lung adenocarcinoma precursors and invasive adenocarcinoma using immune gene expression, TCR sequencing and multiplex immunofluorescence. Resected precursor lesions (AAH, AIS, MIA) and invasive adenocarcinomas were compared with paired morphologically normal lung tissue. Sample size was based on specimen availability rather than a prior power calculation. The immune data were combined with whole exome sequencing and methylation data from the same cohort of nodules. In total, the cohort included 40 to 60 patients with pulmonary nodules, all of whom underwent surgical resection. The TCR sequencing data were obtained from 51 patients. According to the study, 80 to 130 samples were used for TCR sequencing. POLYSOLVER was used to infer Class I HLA alleles from exome data, and LOHHLA was used to detect allele-specific HLA loss.

The patients had resection in Japan or China between the mid-2010s and the late 2010s. The histologic diagnosis of each case was independently confirmed on H&E slides by two lung cancer pathologists. For nucleic acid extraction, premalignant or tumor cells were enriched by macro-dissection following pathologic assessment. FFPE tissue was used for DNA isolation with the AllPrep DNA/RNA FFPE Kit. Via the germline V gene (reference sequence), CDR1 is GTSNPN and CDR2 SVGIG. Trimmed from V: 4 bases; trimmed from J: 5 bases; junction bases lacking a gene match: 4. The CDR3 spans 14 residues, from the cysteine through the phenylalanine. Just the 42-base CDR3 DNA is kept, in frame starting at base 1. A note on this clone: It has no known antigen specificity. Per-nucleotide qualities are absent, and no much larger clonotype sits a single base away.

What the work shows at the level of the full study, not this receptor alone: Findings were based on association rather than direct causation; larger cohorts with long-term follow-up and longitudinal biopsies were deemed needed. Because all patients came from Japan and China, whether the findings apply to Western populations was uncertain. Clonality was highest in normal lung, while later-stage lesions appeared to show lower clonality but higher T cell density and diversity. The highest T cell clonality was observed in KRAS-mutant nodules compared with EGFR-mutant or double wild-type lesions. Normal lung had the highest top T cell clone frequencies, which appeared to decline progressively from AAH through AIS, MIA and invasive adenocarcinoma.

Using the immunoSEQ hsTCRbeta Kit, TCR beta CDR3 regions were sequenced from DNA. The authors' pipeline ran thus. TCR sequencing data were analysed with the ImmunoSEQ Analyzer. T cell clonality was defined as 1 minus Pielou's evenness, calculated on productive rearrangements. To measure T cell diversity, the inverse Simpson index was applied to productive templates. T cell density was expressed as TCR beta template counts normalized to usable DNA, with usable DNA estimated by amplifying and sequencing housekeeping genes. TCR metrics were compared across histologic stages using two-sided Kruskal-Wallis tests. In its TCRdb copy, this immuneACCESS table keeps in-frame sequences only and misses some clones. Where compared with another copy, unresolved V genes explain less than half of these, and the others have no known cause. The D gene and trimming were derived from the DNA, and the V and J assignments and clone size from that table. Across this sample there are 9,500 to 15,000 clones, with more than 75% seen only once. Jointly, the top ten make up 3.5% to 4% of the sample.

The chain is encoded by TRBV30 joined to TRBJ2-7, with 14 bases aligning to TRBD2. This TCR was sampled from a person over 45 with lung adenocarcinoma. Sequencing input: FFPE tissue from an adenomatous hyperplasia lung lesion. What this sample's cell subset or site label stands for: atypical adenomatous hyperplasia (AAH), lung preneoplasia. The DNA sequence follows: TGTGCCTGGATACCGGGACTAGCGGGAGACGAGCAGTACTTC. Protein translation: CAWIPGLAGDEQYF.